Listed here are 18 T cell receptor beta chains from one sample, sequenced in a study of blood T cell repertoires in COVID-19. Profiling relied on immunoSEQ multiplex PCR, and the TCRdb table lists in-frame clones only, not all of them. This table holds about 100,000 clones, just over 90% found once. The sequenced material came from peripheral blood. The receptors were sampled from a man in his fifties with active COVID-19.

V gene TRBV6-5 combines with J gene TRBJ2-5, with 9 positions matching TRBD1. Germline loops: CDR1 MNHEY, CDR2 SVGAGI. The CDR3 runs 15 residues. The V segment lost 5 bases and the J segment 8 bases; nucleotides outside the gene matches: 12. CDR3 protein: CASSPQTGGRETQYF. In DNA, the CDR3 is TGTGCCAGCAGTCCCCAGACAGGGGGGAGAGAAACCCAGTACTTC.

The chain is built from TRBV7-3 and TRBJ2-3; 7 bases are a match to TRBD1. The CDR3 covers 15 residues. J lost 3 bases, V lost 4 bases, and 7 bases had no gene match. Germline CDR1 and CDR2: SGHTA and FQGTGA. CDR3 region: CASSSPDRTTDTQYF. The CDR3 DNA follows: TGTGCCAGCAGCTCCCCGGACAGGACGACAGATACGCAGTATTTT.

J is TRBJ2-3 and V is TRBV7-9; TRBD2 matches at 8 bases. The trim removed 5 bases at V and 4 bases at J, leaving 14 bases unmatched. The CDR3 loop spans 17 amino acids. The germline CDR1 and CDR2 sequences are SEHNR and FQNEAQ (reference sequence). CDR3 sequence reads: CASSNHRGLVAPDTQYF. The CDR3 DNA sequence: TGTGCCAGCAGCAACCACCGGGGACTAGTCGCGCCAGATACGCAGTATTTT. The full variable domain, with the rest looked up from reference TRBV7-9 and TRBJ2-3, is DTGVSQNPRHKITKRGQNVTFRCDPISEHNRLYWYRQTLGQGPEFLTYFQNEAQLEKSRLLSDRFSAERPKGSFSTLEIQRTEQGDSAMYLCASSNHRGLVAPDTQYFGPGTRLTVL.

This chain connects TRBV21-1 to TRBJ1-3. TRBV21-1 constitutes a pseudogene. This CDR3 has 14 amino acids. CDR3 region: CASTKTPWGDTIYF. The CDR3 region has the DNA TGTGCCAGCACCAAAACCCCATGGGGAGACACCATATATTTT.

The CDR3 DNA reads as TGCGCCAGCAGCTTGGAAGCAGGTCGATACAATGAGCAGTTCTTC. This codes for CASSLEAGRYNEQFF. V usage is TRBV5-1 and J usage is TRBJ2-1; D remains ambiguous. This CDR3 has 15 residues. Germline V gene data show CDR1 as SGHRS and CDR2 as YFSETQ. V lost 0 bases, J lost 4 bases, and 11 bases lay in between.

The V call is TRBV5-1, the J call TRBJ2-1, with D perhaps TRBD2 (5 bases). CDR3 length: 15 amino acids. Trimming cost V 0 bases and J 0 bases, with 7 bases left between them. Germline values: CDR1 SGHRS, CDR2 YFSETQ. The CDR3 loop reads CASSLGGSSYNEQFF. As DNA, the CDR3 is TGCGCCAGCAGCTTGGGAGGGAGCTCCTACAATGAGCAGTTCTTC. Supplemented by reference TRBV5-1 and TRBJ2-1, the full variable domain reads KAGVTQTPRYLIKTRGQQVTLSCSPISGHRSVSWYQQTPGQGLQFLFEYFSETQRNKGNFPGRFSGRQFSNSRSEMNVSTLELGDSALYLCASSLGGSSYNEQFFGPGTRLTVL.

V gene TRBV9 combines with J gene TRBJ2-2, with D perhaps matching TRBD1 (6 bases). Trimming took 3 bases from V and 0 from J, leaving 12 bases between them. The length of the CDR3 is 16 residues. Germline V CDR1 and CDR2: SGDLS, YYNGEE. The CDR3 protein is CASSETGPSNTGELFF. The CDR3 DNA is TGTGCCAGCAGCGAAACAGGGCCATCGAACACCGGGGAGCTGTTTTTT.

The chain couples TRBV6-5 to TRBJ1-1; D possibly corresponds to TRBD1 (5 bases). V lost 10 bases, J lost 3 bases, and 12 bases lay in between. CDR1 is MNHEY and CDR2 is SVGAGI in the germline V gene. The CDR3 has 12 residues. The CDR3 DNA reads TGTGCCACGGGGGAGGTGTACACTGAAGCTTTCTTT. Translated, it gives CATGEVYTEAFF.

CDR3 bases: TGTGCCAGCAGAACAGGGGGTCAGCCCCAGCATTTT. Translating gives CASRTGGQPQHF. The gene calls are TRBV27 and TRBJ1-5; TRBD1 matches 8 bases. The V segment lost 6 bases and the J segment 6 bases; nucleotides outside the gene matches: 1. This CDR3 region has 12 residues. Germline V lookup: CDR1 MNHEY, CDR2 SMNVEV (reference sequence).

This chain uses TRBV5-1 with TRBJ2-2; 7 bases agree with TRBD1. The germline CDR1 and CDR2 sequences are SGHRS and YFSETQ. The CDR3 is 17 amino acids. V was clipped by 1 base and J by 5 bases; unmatched bases: 11. The CDR3 here is CASSLRGGRGTTGELFF. CDR3 DNA sequence: TGCGCCAGCAGCTTGAGAGGGGGCCGTGGAACAACCGGGGAGCTGTTTTTT.

This clone was counted a single time. The same CDR3 also results from other DNA sequences found in this sample. This chain links TRBV7-9 with TRBJ1-1; tentatively, D is TRBD1 (6 bases). The V and J ends lost 0 bases and 4 bases respectively, with 9 bases between them. This CDR3 has 14 amino acids. The germline gives CDR1 SEHNR, CDR2 FQNEAQ (reference sequence). This CDR3 reads CASSLALGGTEAFF. The DNA of the CDR3 is TGTGCCAGCAGCTTAGCGCTAGGGGGCACTGAAGCTTTCTTT.

The chain has TRBV4-2 and TRBJ1-5; TRBD1 is a possible D gene (5 bases). Trimming left V 4 bases short and J 10 bases short, with 29 bases between. Germline CDR1 reads LGHNA; CDR2 reads YNFKEQ. The CDR3 consists of 18 residues. DNA of the CDR3: TGTGCCAGCAGCCCAAATTCGTTTGAGACAGCCCCGTTGCGCCCCCAGCATTTT. As protein: CASSPNSFETAPLRPQHF.

The chain employs TRBV2 and TRBJ1-4, with 8 bases matching TRBD1. This CDR3 spans 14 amino acids. Germline CDR1 reads SNHLY; CDR2 reads FYNNEI. The V and J ends lost 6 bases and 7 bases, in that order; junction bases with no gene match: 7. The CDR3 DNA follows: TGTGCCAGCAGACGGACAGGGAGACCTGAAAAACTGTTTTTT. This translates into CASRRTGRPEKLFF.

J is TRBJ1-5 and V is TRBV5-6, with 8 positions matching TRBD1. The germline V gene encodes CDR1 SGHDT and CDR2 YYEEEE. With V trimmed by 4 bases and J by 4 bases, 4 bases remained unmatched. This CDR3 spans 14 amino acids. CDR3 bases: TGTGCCAGCAGCCAGACAGGGGTAAATCAGCCCCAGCATTTT. Translated: CASSQTGVNQPQHF.

The J gene is TRBJ2-1, the V gene TRBV28; no definite D call. The V and J ends lost 3 bases and 0 bases respectively, with 6 bases between them. The CDR3 loop spans 14 amino acids. Germline V gives CDR1 MDHEN, CDR2 SYDVKM. CDR3 DNA sequence: TGTGCCAGCAGTTTTCGGAGCTCCTACAATGAGCAGTTCTTC. It translates to CASSFRSSYNEQFF.

The V call is TRBV18, the J call TRBJ1-2; possibly TRBD1 for D (6 bases). The CDR3 is made up of 15 amino acids. V gave up 3 bases and J gave up 8 bases, with 19 bases separating them. Germline CDR1 KGHSH, CDR2 LQKENI. CDR3 in amino acids: CASSPQGGRTDGYTF. Here the CDR3 DNA reads TGTGCCAGCTCACCCCAAGGGGGAAGGACGGACGGCTACACCTTC.

To note about this clone: Its ends do not fully match the called genes, so a read error is possible. The V call is TRBV27, the J call TRBJ1-4; D is unresolved. Germline V lookup: CDR1 MNHEY, CDR2 SMNVEV (reference sequence). This CDR3 region has 17 residues. CDR3 nucleotides: TGTGCCAGCGGTTTGACAAGAGAGGGCCAACTCAATGAAAAACTGTTTTTT. It codes for CASGLTREGQLNEKLFF.

This clone was counted a few times. V gene TRBV6-1 combines with J gene TRBJ2-7; D may be TRBD2 (5 bases). The CDR3 is made up of 16 amino acids. V was cut by 4 bases and J by 2 bases, with 18 bases left in between. Germline CDR1 MNHNS, CDR2 SASEGT. The CDR3 nucleotides are TGTGCCAGCAGTGGTCCCGGGTCTAGCAGGACCTACGAGCAGTACTTC. It translates to CASSGPGSSRTYEQYF.